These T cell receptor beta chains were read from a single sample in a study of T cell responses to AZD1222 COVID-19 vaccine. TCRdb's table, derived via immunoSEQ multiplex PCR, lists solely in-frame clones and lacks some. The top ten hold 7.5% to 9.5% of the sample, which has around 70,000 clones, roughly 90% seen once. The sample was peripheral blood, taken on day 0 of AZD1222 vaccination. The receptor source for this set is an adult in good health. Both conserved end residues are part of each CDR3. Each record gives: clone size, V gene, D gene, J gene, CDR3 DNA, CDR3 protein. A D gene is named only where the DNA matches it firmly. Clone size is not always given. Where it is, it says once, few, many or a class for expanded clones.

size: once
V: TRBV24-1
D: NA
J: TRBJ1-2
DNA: TGTGCCACCAGTGACCCGGGCTTTATACATGGCTACACCTTC
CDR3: CATSDPGFIHGYTF

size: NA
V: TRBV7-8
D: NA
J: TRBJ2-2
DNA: TGTGCCAGCAGCTTAGTGCGAAGGACGAACACCGGGGAGCTGTTTTTT
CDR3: CASSLVRRTNTGELFF

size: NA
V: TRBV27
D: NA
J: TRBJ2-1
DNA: TGTGCCAGCATGGTTAACTCGTTCAATGAGCAGTTCTTC
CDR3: CASMVNSFNEQFF

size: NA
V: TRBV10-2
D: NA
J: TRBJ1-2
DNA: TGCGCCAGCAGTGGGGCGGACAGTGCAAACTATGGCTACACCTTC
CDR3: CASSGADSANYGYTF

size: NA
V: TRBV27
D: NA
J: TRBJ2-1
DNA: TGTGCCAGCAGTTTAGGGCTTTCCTACAATGAGCAGTTCTTC
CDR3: CASSLGLSYNEQFF

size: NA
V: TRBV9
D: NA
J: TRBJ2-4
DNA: TGTGCCAGCAGCGCCACCGGGACTCGTAAGGCCAAAAACATTCAGTACTTC
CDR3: CASSATGTRKAKNIQYF

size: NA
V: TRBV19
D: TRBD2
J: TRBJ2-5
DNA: TGTGCCAGTAGTATCCGAGAACTAGCGGGAGGGCCCAAGACCCAGTACTTC
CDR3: CASSIRELAGGPKTQYF

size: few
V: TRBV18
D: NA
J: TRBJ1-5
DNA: TGTGCCAGCTCACTGTCGGGTCGAACGGGTCAGCCCCAGCATTTT
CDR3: CASSLSGRTGQPQHF

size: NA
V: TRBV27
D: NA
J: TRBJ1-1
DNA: TGTGCCAGCAGTTTTCGCAGGGCGAACACTGAAGCTTTCTTT
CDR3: CASSFRRANTEAFF

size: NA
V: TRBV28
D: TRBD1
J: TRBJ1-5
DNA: TGTGCCAGCAGTCCCAGACAGGGGCGAAATCAGCCCCAGCATTTT
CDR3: CASSPRQGRNQPQHF

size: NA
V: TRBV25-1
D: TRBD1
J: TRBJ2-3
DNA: TGTGCCAGCACCGAAAGGAGAGGACAGGATCTCACAGATACGCAGTATTTT
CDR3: CASTERRGQDLTDTQYF

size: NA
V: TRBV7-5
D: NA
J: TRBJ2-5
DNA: TGTGCCAGAAGCTTAGGATGGGTGGCCCAGTACTTC
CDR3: CARSLGWVAQYF

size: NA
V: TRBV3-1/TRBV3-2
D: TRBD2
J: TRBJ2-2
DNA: TGTGCCAGCAGCCAACTAACTAGCGGGAGGGGAGCCGGGGAGCTGTTTTTT
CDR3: CASSQLTSGRGAGELFF

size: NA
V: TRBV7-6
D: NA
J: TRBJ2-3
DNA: TGTGCCAGCAGCCCCAGACAGTCTAGCACAGATACGCAGTATTTT
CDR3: CASSPRQSSTDTQYF

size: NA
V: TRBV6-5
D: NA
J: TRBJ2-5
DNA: TGTGCCAGCAGCCCCATCCGGTTAGGGGAGACCCAGTACTTC
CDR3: CASSPIRLGETQYF

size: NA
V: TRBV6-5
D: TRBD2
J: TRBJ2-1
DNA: TGTGCCAGCAGTTACTCTTACGGGGGGTACAATGAGCAGTTCTTC
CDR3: CASSYSYGGYNEQFF

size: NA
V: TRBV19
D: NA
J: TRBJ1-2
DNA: TGTGCCAGTAGTGCTTTGGGACTCAGTAGCTACACCTTC
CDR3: CASSALGLSSYTF

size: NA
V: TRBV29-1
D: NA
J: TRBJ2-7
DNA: TGCAGCGTGGGGGATTACTACGAGCAGTACTTC
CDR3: CSVGDYYEQYF

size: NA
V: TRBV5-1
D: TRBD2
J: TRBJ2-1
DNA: TGCGCCAGCATCCGGACTAGCGGGAGTGCCCACAATGAGCAGTTCTTC
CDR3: CASIRTSGSAHNEQFF

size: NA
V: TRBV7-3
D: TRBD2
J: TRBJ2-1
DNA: TGTGCCAGCAGCTTAATCGGGACTAGCGGGATCAATGAGCAGTTCTTC
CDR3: CASSLIGTSGINEQFF

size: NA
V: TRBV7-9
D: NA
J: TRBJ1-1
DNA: TGTGCCAGCACCACCCGGGGGGCGAACACTGAAGCTTTCTTT
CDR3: CASTTRGANTEAFF

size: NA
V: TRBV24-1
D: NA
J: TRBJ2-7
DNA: TGTGCCACCAGTGATCTCCCCTCGGGCCTCACCTATGAGCAGTACTTC
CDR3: CATSDLPSGLTYEQYF

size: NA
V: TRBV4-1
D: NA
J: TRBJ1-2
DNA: TGCGCCAGCAGCTCACCGGACACCTATGGCTACACCTTC
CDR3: CASSSPDTYGYTF

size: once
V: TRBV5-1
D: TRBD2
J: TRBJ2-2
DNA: TGCGCCAGCAGCTTGTATGCTAGCGGGAGGTTAGGCACCGGGGAGCTGTTTTTT
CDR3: CASSLYASGRLGTGELFF